Listed here is a single TCR beta chain. The antigen is undetermined. The CDR3 runs to 14 residues. Germline V CDR1 and CDR2: SGHTA, FQGTGA. The data stem from a study of graft-versus-host responses after intestinal transplantation. Study overall: Multivisceral, liver-intestinal, or isolated intestinal transplants were received by the recipients.

Method: immunoSEQ multiplex PCR; TCRdb's copy keeps in-frame clones and lacks some. The table records tens of thousands of clones, 80% to 95% of them present only once. This sequence originates from a human donor who was the organ donor for an intestinal transplant. J is TRBJ1-2 and V is TRBV7-3; 7 bases map to TRBD1. Sequenced here: unstimulated CD4+ T cells sorted from spleen or lymph node cells, sampled before transplant. CDR3 DNA: TGTGCACAGCAGCGGACAGGCCCCCACTATGGCTACACCTTC. Translation gives CAQQRTGPHYGYTF. The variable domain in full, completed from reference TRBV7-3 and TRBJ1-2, reads GAGVSQTPSNKVTEKGKYVELRCDPISGHTALYWYRQSLGQGPEFLIYFQGTGAADDSGLPNDRFFAVRPEGSVSTLKIQRTERGDSAVYLCAQQRTGPHYGYTFGSGTRLTVV.